This TCR beta chain was identified in a study of CD8 T cells in Susac syndrome. The study, taken as a whole, reports: An acknowledgment was made by the study that its TCR sequencing and HLA analysis involved relatively few individuals.

This clonotype appeared once. Its specificity is not known. Both CD4+ and CD8+ T cells were negatively isolated, and TEMRA cells underwent FACS enrichment. Roughly 0.45 to 1 ug RNA was reverse transcribed with random hexamers. With immunoSEQ multiplex PCR, TCR beta CDR3 was amplified across 54 Vbeta and 13 Jbeta. TCRdb re-called the immunoSEQ multiplex PCR reads through MiXCR, storing one row per CDR3 protein. The data contain about 180,000 distinct CDR3 sequences, 85% to 95% of them seen just once; the ten biggest clones take up around 0.11%. Germline CDR1 reads SGHRS; CDR2 reads YFSETQ. This CDR3 region has 14 residues. The J segment lost 6 bases and the V segment lost 3 bases, leaving 7 bases of the junction unmatched.

The V call is TRBV5-1, the J call TRBJ1-2, with 8 bases lining up with TRBD1. The source is a human donor with Susac syndrome. Sequencing was done on a sample of CD4+ T cells from PBMCs. The CDR3 DNA is TGCGCCAGCAGCTCCTTTGGACAGGGTGATGGCTACACCTTC. It encodes CASSSFGQGDGYTF.